Only a few counts were recorded for the clone carrying this T cell receptor (beta chain). As yet, its antigen is unknown. Other nucleotide sequences from this sample produce the same CDR3. The data are from a study of beta chain features in type 1 diabetes. Whole-study findings and limits: Cells expressing TCR highly could be over-represented by cDNA sequencing.

J gave up 4 bases and V 2 bases, and 8 bases lay outside the gene matches. Germline CDR1 reads SGDLS; CDR2 reads YYNGEE. The CDR3 runs 15 residues. The authors reverse transcribed all of the isolated RNA, so sequencing captured expressed TCRB transcripts. Sequencing was performed with immunoSEQ multiplex PCR; in TCRdb, only in-frame clones are kept and a portion is missing. The data show 900,000 or so clones, under 20% seen once. The rearrangement uses TRBV9 and TRBJ2-5, with 7 bases lining up with TRBD1. The specimen was naive CD4+ T cells from blood. The source of this sequence is a young woman in good health. CDR3 coding DNA: TGTGCCAGCAGCGTTGGAGGACAGGCGCGAGAGACCCAGTACTTC. Protein sequence: CASSVGGQARETQYF.